This T cell receptor beta chain was profiled in a study of blood T cell repertoires in COVID-19. The wider study: Acute-phase and convalescent COVID-19 samples originated in the United States, Italy and Spain. T cells, B-cell-depleted T cells, or PBMCs provided the cDNA or gDNA that served as material.

Original methodology: Quantification of nucleated cells was approximated via reference gene primer amplification. Sequencing was performed with immunoSEQ multiplex PCR; in TCRdb, only in-frame clones are kept and a portion is missing. V and J calls and clone size are copied from that table; D and trimming were computed from the DNA. The sample has 45,000 to 70,000 clones, 87% seen once. Enrolment of Seattle patients took place during active infection, and they were followed longitudinally. The length of the CDR3 is 12 residues. Germline V CDR1 and CDR2: SGHTA, FQGNSA. The V and J ends lost 5 bases and 10 bases respectively, with 15 bases between them.

Sequenced input: peripheral blood. The clonotype was recovered from a woman aged 80 or over with COVID-19, enrolled during active disease. The rearrangement joins TRBV7-2 to TRBJ2-7; D gene unclear. The CDR3 DNA sequence: TGTGCCAGCAGCAACAACAGAAACCACCAGTACTTC. It codes for CASSNNRNHQYF.